This TCR beta chain came from a study of blood T cell repertoires in COVID-19. Study at large: The United States, Italy and Spain provided the acute and convalescent COVID-19 samples.

In the authors' methods: Amplification of reference gene primers provided the estimated nucleated cell counts. Sequencing was performed with immunoSEQ multiplex PCR; in TCRdb, only in-frame clones are kept and a portion is missing. That table gives V, J and clone size, and the DNA gave D and trimming. The top ten hold more than 2% of the sample, which has 200,000 to 250,000 clones, 86% seen once. This clone occurred once. CDR1 and CDR2 (germline): MDHEN, SYDVKM. This CDR3 comprises 13 residues. V was pared by 6 bases and J by 3 bases, with 4 bases of the junction left unmatched. Study members were between roughly 18 and 100 years old and lived in over 20 US regions.

The receptor's source is a woman in her forties or fifties who had recovered from COVID-19. The rearrangement links TRBV28 to TRBJ1-2, with 7 positions matching TRBD1. Input material: PBMCs or T cells enriched from blood (not recorded which). The DNA of the CDR3 is TGTGCCAGCAGCTTCACAGGGGACTATGGCTACACCTTC. Translation: CASSFTGDYGYTF.